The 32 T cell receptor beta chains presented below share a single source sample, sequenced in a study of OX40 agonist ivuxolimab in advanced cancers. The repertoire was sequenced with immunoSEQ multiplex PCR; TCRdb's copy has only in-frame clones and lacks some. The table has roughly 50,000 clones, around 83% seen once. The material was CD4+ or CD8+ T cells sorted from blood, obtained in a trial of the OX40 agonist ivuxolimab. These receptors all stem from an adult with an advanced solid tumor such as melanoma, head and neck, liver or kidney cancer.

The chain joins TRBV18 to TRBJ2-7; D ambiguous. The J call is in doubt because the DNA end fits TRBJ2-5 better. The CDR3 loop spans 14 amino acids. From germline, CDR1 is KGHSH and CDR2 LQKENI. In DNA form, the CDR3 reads TGTGCCAGCTCACCACCGGGCGTCGGAGAGACCCAGTACTTC. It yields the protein CASSPPGVGETQYF.

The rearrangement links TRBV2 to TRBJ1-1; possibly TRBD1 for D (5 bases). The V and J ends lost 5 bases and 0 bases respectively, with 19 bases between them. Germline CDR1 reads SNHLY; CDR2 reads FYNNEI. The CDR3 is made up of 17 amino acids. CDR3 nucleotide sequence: TGTGCCAGCAGTACAGGAGACATAACAACTTTGAACACTGAAGCTTTCTTT. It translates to CASSTGDITTLNTEAFF.

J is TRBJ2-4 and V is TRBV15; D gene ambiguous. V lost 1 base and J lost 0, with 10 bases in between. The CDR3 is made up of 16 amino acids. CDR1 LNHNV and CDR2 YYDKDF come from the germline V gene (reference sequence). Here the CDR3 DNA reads TGTGCCACCAGCAGAGGACCGCTGGGAGCCAAAAACATTCAGTACTTC. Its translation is CATSRGPLGAKNIQYF.

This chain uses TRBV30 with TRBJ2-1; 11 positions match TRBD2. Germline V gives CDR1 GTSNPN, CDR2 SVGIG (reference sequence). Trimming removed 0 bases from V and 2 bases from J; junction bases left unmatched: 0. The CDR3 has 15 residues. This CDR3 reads CAWSVLAGAYNEQFF. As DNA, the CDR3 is TGTGCCTGGAGTGTACTAGCGGGGGCCTACAATGAGCAGTTCTTC.

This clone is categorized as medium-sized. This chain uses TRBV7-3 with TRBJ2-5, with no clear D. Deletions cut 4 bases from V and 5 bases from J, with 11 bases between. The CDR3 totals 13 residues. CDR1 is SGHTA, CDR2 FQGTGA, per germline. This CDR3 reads CASSSPGRETQYF. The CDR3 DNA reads TGTGCCAGCAGCTCTCCGGGTCGGGAGACCCAGTACTTC. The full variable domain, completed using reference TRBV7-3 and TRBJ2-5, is GAGVSQTPSNKVTEKGKYVELRCDPISGHTALYWYRQSLGQGPEFLIYFQGTGAADDSGLPNDRFFAVRPEGSVSTLKIQRTERGDSAVYLCASSSPGRETQYFGPGTRLLVL.

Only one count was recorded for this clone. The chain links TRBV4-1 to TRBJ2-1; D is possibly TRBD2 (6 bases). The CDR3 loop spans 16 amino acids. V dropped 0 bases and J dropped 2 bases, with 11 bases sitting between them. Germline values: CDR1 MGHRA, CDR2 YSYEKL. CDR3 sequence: CASSQDVTGAYNEQFF. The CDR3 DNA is TGCGCCAGCAGCCAAGATGTAACGGGGGCCTACAATGAGCAGTTCTTC.

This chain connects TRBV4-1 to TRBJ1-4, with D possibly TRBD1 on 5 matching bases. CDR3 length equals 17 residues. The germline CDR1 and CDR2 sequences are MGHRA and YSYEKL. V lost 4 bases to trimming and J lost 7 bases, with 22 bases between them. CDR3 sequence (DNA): TGCGCCAGCAGCCTTCGGGAGACGTCCACGGGGGGTGAAAAACTGTTTTTT. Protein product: CASSLRETSTGGEKLFF.

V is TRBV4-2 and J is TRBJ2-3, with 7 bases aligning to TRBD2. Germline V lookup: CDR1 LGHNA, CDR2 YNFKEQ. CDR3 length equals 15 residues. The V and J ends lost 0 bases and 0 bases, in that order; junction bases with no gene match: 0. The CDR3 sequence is CASSQEGGSTDTQYF. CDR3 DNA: TGTGCCAGCAGCCAAGAGGGGGGGAGCACAGATACGCAGTATTTT.

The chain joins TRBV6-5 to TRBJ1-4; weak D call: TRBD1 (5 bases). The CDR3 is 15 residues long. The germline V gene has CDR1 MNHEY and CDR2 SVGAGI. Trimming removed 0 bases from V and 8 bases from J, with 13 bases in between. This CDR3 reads CASSYSRRVREKLFF. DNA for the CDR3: TGTGCCAGCAGTTACTCGCGCAGGGTCCGGGAAAAACTGTTTTTT.

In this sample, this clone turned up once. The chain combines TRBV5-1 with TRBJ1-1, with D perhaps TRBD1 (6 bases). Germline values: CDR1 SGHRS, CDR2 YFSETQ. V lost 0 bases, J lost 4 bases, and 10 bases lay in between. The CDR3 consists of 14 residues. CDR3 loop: CASSLEQGSTEAFF. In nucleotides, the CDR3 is TGCGCCAGCAGCTTGGAACAGGGCAGCACTGAAGCTTTCTTT.

The CDR3 loop reads CASSRYPTGTDTQYF. For the CDR3, the DNA is TGTGCCAGCAGCCGATACCCGACGGGCACAGATACGCAGTATTTT. This rearrangement joins TRBV7-2 to TRBJ2-3; no firm D call. Trimming cost V 5 bases and J 1 base, with 13 bases left between them. Per the germline V gene, CDR1 is SGHTA and CDR2 is FQGNSA. The CDR3 runs to 15 residues.

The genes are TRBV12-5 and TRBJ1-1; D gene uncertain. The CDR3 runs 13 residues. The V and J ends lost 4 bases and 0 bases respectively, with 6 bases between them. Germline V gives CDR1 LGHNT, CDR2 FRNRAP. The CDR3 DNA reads TGTGCTAGTGGTTACAGCATGAACACTGAAGCTTTCTTT. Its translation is CASGYSMNTEAFF. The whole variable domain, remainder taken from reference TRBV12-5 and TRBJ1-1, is DARVTQTPRHKVTEMGQEVTMRCQPILGHNTVFWYRQTMMQGLELLAYFRNRAPLDDSGMPKDRFSAEMPDATLATLKIQPSEPRDSAVYFCASGYSMNTEAFFGQGTRLTVV.

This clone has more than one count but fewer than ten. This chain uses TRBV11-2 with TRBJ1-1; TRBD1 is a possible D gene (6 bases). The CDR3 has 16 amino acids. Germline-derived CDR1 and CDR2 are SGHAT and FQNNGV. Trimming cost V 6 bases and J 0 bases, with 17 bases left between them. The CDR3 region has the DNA TGTGCCAGCAGTCGTAGTGGGGGGCGCATGAACACTGAAGCTTTCTTT. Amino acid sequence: CASSRSGGRMNTEAFF. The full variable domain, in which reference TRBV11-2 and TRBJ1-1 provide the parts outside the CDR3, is EAGVAQSPRYKIIEKRQSVAFWCNPISGHATLYWYQQILGQGPKLLIQFQNNGVVDDSQLPKDRFSAERLKGVDSTLKIQPAKLEDSAVYLCASSRSGGRMNTEAFFGQGTRLTVV.

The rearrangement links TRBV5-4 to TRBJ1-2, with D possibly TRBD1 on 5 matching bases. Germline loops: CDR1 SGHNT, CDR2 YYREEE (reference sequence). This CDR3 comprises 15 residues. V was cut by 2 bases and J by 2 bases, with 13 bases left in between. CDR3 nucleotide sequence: TGTGCCAGCAGCTTAGGGGCAGGGACCAACTATGGCTACACCTTC. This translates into CASSLGAGTNYGYTF.

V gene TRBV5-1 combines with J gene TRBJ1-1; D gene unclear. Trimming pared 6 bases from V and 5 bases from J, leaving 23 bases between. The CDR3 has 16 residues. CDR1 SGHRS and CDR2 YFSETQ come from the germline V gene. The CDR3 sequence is CASTEAAYGRGTEAFF. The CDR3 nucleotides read TGCGCCAGCACTGAGGCTGCCTACGGTCGTGGGACTGAAGCTTTCTTT.

CDR3 nucleotide sequence: TGTGCCAGCAGCCCGGACACGGCCCTTAATTCACCCCTCCACTTT. It specifies CASSPDTALNSPLHF. The rearrangement uses TRBV5-4 and TRBJ1-6; tentatively, D is TRBD1 (5 bases). Germline values: CDR1 SGHNT, CDR2 YYREEE (reference sequence). This CDR3 is 15 amino acids long. V dropped 4 bases and J dropped 6 bases, with 14 bases sitting between them.

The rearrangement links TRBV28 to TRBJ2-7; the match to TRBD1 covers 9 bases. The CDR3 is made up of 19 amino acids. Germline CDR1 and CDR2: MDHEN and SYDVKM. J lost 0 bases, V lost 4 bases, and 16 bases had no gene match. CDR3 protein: CASSSHTPGQGRGSYEQYF. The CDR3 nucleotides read TGTGCCAGCAGTTCACACACCCCGGGACAGGGACGAGGCTCCTACGAGCAGTACTTC.

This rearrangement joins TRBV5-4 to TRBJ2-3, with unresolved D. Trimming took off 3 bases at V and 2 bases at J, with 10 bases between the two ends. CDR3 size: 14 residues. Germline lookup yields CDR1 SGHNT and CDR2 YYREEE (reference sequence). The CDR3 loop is CASSSPPPTDTQYF. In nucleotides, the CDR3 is TGTGCCAGCAGCTCCCCTCCCCCCACAGATACGCAGTATTTT.

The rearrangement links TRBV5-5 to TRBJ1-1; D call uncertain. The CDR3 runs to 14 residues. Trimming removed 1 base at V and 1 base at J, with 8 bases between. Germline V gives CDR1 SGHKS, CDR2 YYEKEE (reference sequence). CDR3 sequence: CASSLWRANTEAFF. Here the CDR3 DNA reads TGTGCCAGCAGCTTGTGGAGGGCGAACACTGAAGCTTTCTTT.

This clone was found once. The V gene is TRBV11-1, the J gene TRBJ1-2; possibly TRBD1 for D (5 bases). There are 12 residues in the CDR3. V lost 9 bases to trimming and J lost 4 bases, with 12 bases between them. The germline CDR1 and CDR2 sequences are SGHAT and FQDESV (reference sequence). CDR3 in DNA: TGTGCCAGTCAGGGAGATTCCTATGGCTACACCTTC. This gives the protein CASQGDSYGYTF. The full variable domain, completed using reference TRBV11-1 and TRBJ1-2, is EAEVAQSPRYKITEKSQAVAFWCDPISGHATLYWYRQILGQGPELLVQFQDESVVDDSQLPKDRFSAERLKGVDSTLKIQPAELGDSAMYLCASQGDSYGYTFGSGTRLTVV.

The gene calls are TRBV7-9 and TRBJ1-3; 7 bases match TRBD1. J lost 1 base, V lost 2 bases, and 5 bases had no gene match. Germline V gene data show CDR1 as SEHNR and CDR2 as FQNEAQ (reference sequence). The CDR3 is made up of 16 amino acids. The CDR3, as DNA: TGTGCCAGCAGCTTACAGGGGGGTTCATCTGGAAACACCATATATTTT. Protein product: CASSLQGGSSGNTIYF.

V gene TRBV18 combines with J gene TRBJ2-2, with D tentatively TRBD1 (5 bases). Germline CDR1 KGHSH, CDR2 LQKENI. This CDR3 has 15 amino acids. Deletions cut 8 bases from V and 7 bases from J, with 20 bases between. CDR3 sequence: CASRLGQARGGELFF. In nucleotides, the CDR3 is TGTGCCAGCCGCTTGGGGCAGGCTCGTGGCGGGGAGCTGTTTTTT.

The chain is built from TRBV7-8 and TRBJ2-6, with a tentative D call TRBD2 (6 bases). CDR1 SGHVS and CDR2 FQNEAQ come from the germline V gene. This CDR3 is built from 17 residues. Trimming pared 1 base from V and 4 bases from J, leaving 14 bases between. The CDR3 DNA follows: TGTGCCAGCAGCTTAGGGCCCGGGAGACCCGGGGCCAACGTCCTGACTTTC. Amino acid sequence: CASSLGPGRPGANVLTF.

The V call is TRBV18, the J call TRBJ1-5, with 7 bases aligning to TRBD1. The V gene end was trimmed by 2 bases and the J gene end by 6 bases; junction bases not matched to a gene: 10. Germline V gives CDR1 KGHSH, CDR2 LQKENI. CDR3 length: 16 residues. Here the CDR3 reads CASSPTSGAGGQPQHF. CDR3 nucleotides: TGTGCCAGCTCACCAACCTCAGGGGCAGGGGGTCAGCCCCAGCATTTT.

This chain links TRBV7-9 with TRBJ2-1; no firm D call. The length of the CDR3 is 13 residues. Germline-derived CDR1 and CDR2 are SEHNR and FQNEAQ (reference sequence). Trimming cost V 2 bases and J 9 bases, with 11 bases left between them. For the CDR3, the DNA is TGTGCCAGCAGCTTAAACTACGACCCTGAGCAGTTCTTC. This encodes CASSLNYDPEQFF.

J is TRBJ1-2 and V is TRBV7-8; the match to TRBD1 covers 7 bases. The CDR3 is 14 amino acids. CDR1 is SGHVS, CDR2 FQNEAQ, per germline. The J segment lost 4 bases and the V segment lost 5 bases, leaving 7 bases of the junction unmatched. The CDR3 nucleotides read TGTGCCAGCAGCCCCACCCGGGACAGCTATGGCTACACCTTC. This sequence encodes CASSPTRDSYGYTF. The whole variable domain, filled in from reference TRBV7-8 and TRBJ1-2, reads GAGVSQSPRYKVAKRGQDVALRCDPISGHVSLFWYQQALGQGPEFLTYFQNEAQLDKSGLPSDRFFAERPEGSVSTLKIQRTQQEDSAVYLCASSPTRDSYGYTFGSGTRLTVV.

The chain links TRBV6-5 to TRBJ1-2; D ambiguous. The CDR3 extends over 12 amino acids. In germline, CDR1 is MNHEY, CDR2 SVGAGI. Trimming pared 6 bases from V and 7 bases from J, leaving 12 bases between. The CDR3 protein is CASSRDLGGYTF. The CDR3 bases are TGTGCCAGCAGCCGAGACCTTGGTGGCTACACCTTC.

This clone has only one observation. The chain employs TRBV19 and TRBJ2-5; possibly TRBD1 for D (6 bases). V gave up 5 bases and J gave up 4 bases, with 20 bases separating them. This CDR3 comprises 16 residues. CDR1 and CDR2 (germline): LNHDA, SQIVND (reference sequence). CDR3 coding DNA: TGTGCCAGTAGTTCCACAACAGGGAAAGTAGGAGAGACCCAGTACTTC. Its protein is CASSSTTGKVGETQYF.

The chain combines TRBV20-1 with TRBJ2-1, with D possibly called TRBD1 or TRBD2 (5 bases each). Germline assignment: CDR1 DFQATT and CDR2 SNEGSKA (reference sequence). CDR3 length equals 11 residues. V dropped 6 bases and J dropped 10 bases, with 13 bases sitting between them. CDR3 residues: CSANPGPEQFF. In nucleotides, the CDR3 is TGCAGTGCAAACCCGGGACCAGAGCAGTTCTTC.

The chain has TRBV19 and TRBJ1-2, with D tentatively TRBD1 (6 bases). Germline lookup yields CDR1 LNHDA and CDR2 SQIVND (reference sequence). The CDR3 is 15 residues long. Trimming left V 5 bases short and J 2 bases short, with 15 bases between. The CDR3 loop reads CASSLGGTGNYGYTF. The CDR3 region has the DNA TGTGCCAGTAGTCTTGGGGGCACGGGGAACTATGGCTACACCTTC. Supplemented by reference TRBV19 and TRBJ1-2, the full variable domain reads DGGITQSPKYLFRKEGQNVTLSCEQNLNHDAMYWYRQDPGQGLRLIYYSQIVNDFQKGDIAEGYSVSREKKESFPLTVTSAQKNPTAFYLCASSLGGTGNYGYTFGSGTRLTVV.

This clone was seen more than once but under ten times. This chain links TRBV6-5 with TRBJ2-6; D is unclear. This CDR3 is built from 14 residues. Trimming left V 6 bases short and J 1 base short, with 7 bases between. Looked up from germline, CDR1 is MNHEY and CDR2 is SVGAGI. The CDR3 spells CASRVGSGANVLTF. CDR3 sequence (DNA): TGTGCCAGCAGGGTGGGGTCTGGGGCCAACGTCCTGACTTTC.

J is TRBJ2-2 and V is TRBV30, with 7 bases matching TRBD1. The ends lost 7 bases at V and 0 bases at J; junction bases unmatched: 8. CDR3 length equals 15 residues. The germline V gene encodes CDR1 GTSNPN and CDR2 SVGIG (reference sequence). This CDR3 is CALSTGTANTGELFF. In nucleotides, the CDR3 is TGTGCCTTGTCTACCGGGACAGCGAACACCGGGGAGCTGTTTTTT.